This T cell receptor (beta chain) came from a study of cytomegalovirus exposure and HLA in healthy donors. Study-wide findings and caveats: It has been reported that TCR beta sequences accurately predicted the HLA-A and HLA-B alleles of most subjects. Information on immune exposure was restricted to one variable (CMV serostatus). In an earlier analysis, in some 600 donors, most V segments appeared productive either ~87% or ~30% of the time. The study dropped some indistinguishable V segments, TRBV6-2 and TRBV6-3 among them.

Note on this clone: Antigen: not known.

This PCR relied on a set of 60 Vbeta primers and 13 Jbeta primers. Only in-frame clones appear in the TCRdb table, and some are missing; sequencing was by immunoSEQ multiplex PCR. The sample includes around 35,000 clones, roughly 81% seen only once; the top ten take roughly 6%. V gave up 3 bases and J gave up 8 bases, with 13 bases separating them. Germline V gene sequence: CDR1 MRHNA, CDR2 SNTAGT. The CDR3 is made up of 13 amino acids. The chain couples TRBV6-4 to TRBJ1-2; maybe TRBD1 (6 bases). The sequenced material came from PBMCs. The receptor comes from a man aged 25-45 years in good health and CMV-seronegative. The CDR3 loop is CASSEWQGTGYTF. The CDR3 DNA sequence: TGTGCCAGCAGTGAGTGGCAGGGGACAGGCTACACCTTC.